One and the same sample provided the 23 T cell receptor beta chains below, sequenced in a study of cytomegalovirus exposure and HLA in healthy donors. Use of 60 Vbeta and 13 Jbeta primers characterized the PCR. TCRdb's table, derived via immunoSEQ multiplex PCR, lists solely in-frame clones and lacks some. Here the sample spans 180,000 or so clones, over 65% being singletons. Sequenced sample: PBMCs. These receptors were collected from a young man in good health and CMV-seronegative.

The rearrangement uses TRBV29-1 and TRBJ2-1, with 9 bases identical to TRBD1. The CDR3 runs 12 residues. Germline loops: CDR1 SQVTM, CDR2 ANQGSEA. Losses at the gene ends were 5 bases for V and 9 bases for J; bases not matched to a gene: 5. CDR3 coding DNA: TGCAGCGTTCGGGACAGGGTCGGTGAGCAGTTCTTC. Translated, it gives CSVRDRVGEQFF.

Only a few counts were recorded for this clone. V gene TRBV28 combines with J gene TRBJ2-1; weak D call: TRBD2 (6 bases). V lost 3 bases and J lost 13, with 19 bases in between. CDR3 size: 14 residues. From germline, CDR1 is MDHEN and CDR2 SYDVKM. The CDR3 DNA reads TGTGCCAGCAGTTTTAGTTGGGGAGCGGGTATCCAGTTCTTC. Translated, it gives CASSFSWGAGIQFF.

The chain links TRBV7-9 to TRBJ1-5, with 8 bases that match TRBD1. J lost 0 bases, V lost 5 bases, and 6 bases had no gene match. This CDR3 contains 16 residues. Looked up from germline, CDR1 is SEHNR and CDR2 is FQNEAQ (reference sequence). The CDR3 DNA is TGTGCCAGCAGCCACGGACAGGGTGCTAGCAATCAGCCCCAGCATTTT. As protein: CASSHGQGASNQPQHF.

J is TRBJ2-7 and V is TRBV7-9, with a tentative D call TRBD2 (6 bases). Trimming pared 3 bases from V and 6 bases from J, leaving 9 bases between. The CDR3 is made up of 12 amino acids. Germline lookup yields CDR1 SEHNR and CDR2 FQNEAQ (reference sequence). The CDR3 protein is CASSFVGGEQYF. CDR3 sequence (DNA): TGTGCCAGCAGCTTCGTGGGGGGCGAGCAGTACTTC.

The chain couples TRBV9 to TRBJ1-3; D unresolved. The CDR3 is 15 residues long. Between the trimmed V and J ends, which lost 4 bases and 2 bases, there was a span of 13 bases. Germline CDR1 and CDR2: SGDLS and YYNGEE. The CDR3 reads CASSLPDIPGNTIYF. CDR3 sequence (DNA): TGTGCCAGCAGCCTACCCGACATACCTGGAAACACCATATATTTT.

This clone was picked up a small number of times. This sequence joins TRBV11-2 and TRBJ1-2, with 9 bases identical to TRBD1. Germline CDR1 reads SGHAT; CDR2 reads FQNNGV. The CDR3 runs to 15 residues. V shed 2 bases, J shed 8 bases, and the junction held 9 bases outside the gene matches. The CDR3 protein is CASSLLRTGARGYTF. In DNA, the CDR3 is TGTGCCAGCAGCTTACTCCGGACAGGGGCCCGGGGCTACACCTTC.

This rearrangement joins TRBV4-2 to TRBJ2-7, with TRBD1 as a possible D gene (6 bases). The CDR3 length is 16 residues. V lost 0 bases and J lost 2, with 14 bases in between. CDR1 LGHNA and CDR2 YNFKEQ come from the germline V gene. The CDR3 here is CASSQDGGSRPYEQYF. CDR3 in DNA: TGTGCCAGCAGCCAAGATGGGGGCAGCAGACCCTACGAGCAGTACTTC.

The J gene is TRBJ1-1, the V gene TRBV29-1; 8 positions match TRBD1. The J segment lost 5 bases and the V segment lost 7 bases, leaving 15 bases of the junction unmatched. Germline loops: CDR1 SQVTM, CDR2 ANQGSEA. The CDR3 spans 15 residues. The CDR3 DNA follows: TGCAGCGCTCTCGCAGTCGGACAGGGTGGGACTGAAGCTTTCTTT. Its protein is CSALAVGQGGTEAFF.

This clone has only one observation. CDR3 sequence reads: CASGWTGQGHNYGYTF. CDR3 sequence (DNA): TGTGCTAGTGGTTGGACCGGACAGGGTCATAACTATGGCTACACCTTC. The genes are TRBV12-5 and TRBJ1-2, with 8 bases identical to TRBD1. Germline trimming cut 4 bases from V and 1 base from J; bases unmatched to any gene: 8. Germline loops: CDR1 LGHNT, CDR2 FRNRAP. The CDR3 extends over 16 amino acids.

This chain joins TRBV15 and TRBJ1-2, with 7 bases matching TRBD1. This CDR3 has 13 residues. V lost 3 bases, J lost 8 bases, and 6 bases stayed unmatched. Germline CDR1 LNHNV, CDR2 YYDKDF (reference sequence). The CDR3 loop is CATSSGQARGYTF. The CDR3 DNA is TGTGCCACCAGCAGTGGACAGGCTCGGGGCTACACCTTC.

The table lists this clone with a count of one. The V gene is TRBV5-4, the J gene TRBJ2-5; the match to TRBD1 covers 10 bases. This CDR3 has 17 residues. Germline V lookup: CDR1 SGHNT, CDR2 YYREEE (reference sequence). V shed 1 base, J shed 2 bases, and the junction held 8 bases outside the gene matches. The CDR3 coding sequence is TGTGCCAGCAGCTTGCCCGGGAGACAGGGGGCACAAGAGACCCAGTACTTC. Encoded protein: CASSLPGRQGAQETQYF.

This sequence joins TRBV11-2 and TRBJ1-1; D is possibly TRBD1 (5 bases). Between the trimmed V and J ends, which lost 1 base and 0 bases, there was a span of 9 bases. CDR3 length: 15 residues. Per the germline V gene, CDR1 is SGHAT and CDR2 is FQNNGV. The CDR3 DNA reads as TGTGCCAGCAGCTTAGGACAGATCATGAACACTGAAGCTTTCTTT. Its translation is CASSLGQIMNTEAFF.

Only one count was recorded for this clone. The genes are TRBV15 and TRBJ1-1, with a tentative D call TRBD1 (6 bases). The CDR3 has 13 residues. Germline lookup yields CDR1 LNHNV and CDR2 YYDKDF (reference sequence). V was shortened by 2 bases and J by 4 bases, with 8 bases between the two germline ends. The CDR3 bases are TGTGCCACCAGCAGACTCAGGGGCACTGAAGCTTTCTTT. Translating gives CATSRLRGTEAFF.

The rearrangement joins TRBV5-6 to TRBJ2-1, with D hard to call. V was pared by 1 base and J by 7 bases, with 12 bases between. The germline V gene encodes CDR1 SGHDT and CDR2 YYEEEE. This CDR3 is built from 14 residues. The CDR3 region is CASSLWQTLNEQFF. CDR3 DNA sequence: TGTGCCAGCAGCTTGTGGCAGACACTTAATGAGCAGTTCTTC.

This sequence joins TRBV29-1 and TRBJ2-1; 8 bases are a match to TRBD2. Trimming cost V 4 bases and J 0 bases; bases outside gene matches: 11. The V gene's germline CDR1 is SQVTM and CDR2 ANQGSEA. This CDR3 has 17 amino acids. The CDR3 here is CSVVGLAGHSSYNEQFF. Here the CDR3 DNA reads TGCAGCGTTGTGGGGCTAGCGGGCCACAGCTCCTACAATGAGCAGTTCTTC.

This clone was seen more than once but under ten times. This chain links TRBV6-5 with TRBJ1-6; D ambiguous. The length of the CDR3 is 12 residues. V was clipped by 5 bases and J by 7 bases, with 6 bases between them. The germline CDR1 and CDR2 sequences are MNHEY and SVGAGI. CDR3 protein: CASSAGNSPLHF. In DNA form, the CDR3 reads TGTGCCAGCAGTGCCGGGAATTCACCCCTCCACTTT.

The chain combines TRBV19 with TRBJ2-7; maybe TRBD1 (6 bases). The CDR3 is made up of 12 amino acids. Germline assignment: CDR1 LNHDA and CDR2 SQIVND (reference sequence). The V gene lost 3 bases and the J gene lost 4 bases, with 7 bases spanning the gap. The CDR3 here is CASSIQGYEQYF. Written as DNA, the CDR3 is TGTGCCAGTAGTATCCAGGGGTACGAGCAGTACTTC.

This clone was recorded once. J is TRBJ1-4 and V is TRBV10-2; 8 bases agree with TRBD1. This CDR3 is built from 16 residues. The junction had 9 bases not matched to a gene; V was cut back by 2 bases and J by 7 bases. CDR1 and CDR2 from the germline V gene are WSHSY and SAAADI. The CDR3 DNA sequence: TGCGCCAGCAGTGAGAGGGGGGGGGACAGGACTGAAAAACTGTTTTTT. This encodes CASSERGGDRTEKLFF.

This clone was picked up one time. The V gene is TRBV14, the J gene TRBJ1-1; 7 bases agree with TRBD1. V dropped 2 bases and J dropped 0; count of bases not matched to a gene: 3. CDR3 length equals 15 residues. Germline V lookup: CDR1 SGHDN, CDR2 FVKESK. The CDR3 spells CASSQRQGLNTEAFF. CDR3 nucleotides: TGTGCCAGCAGCCAAAGACAGGGCTTGAACACTGAAGCTTTCTTT.

The chain employs TRBV28 and TRBJ1-2; 10 nucleotides line up with TRBD1. From germline, CDR1 is MDHEN and CDR2 SYDVKM. V gave up 3 bases and J gave up 6 bases; unmatched junction bases: 1. The CDR3 consists of 13 residues. CDR3 region: CASSLTGGNGYTF. CDR3 nucleotide sequence: TGTGCCAGCAGTTTGACAGGGGGCAATGGCTACACCTTC.

The chain couples TRBV5-1 to TRBJ2-5, with D unclear. The CDR3 is 16 residues long. Trimming took off 3 bases at V and 2 bases at J, with 17 bases between the two ends. CDR1 and CDR2 from the germline V gene are SGHRS and YFSETQ. The chain's CDR3 is CASSSSISTGQETQYF. As DNA, the CDR3 is TGCGCCAGCAGCTCCTCCATCAGTACGGGTCAAGAGACCCAGTACTTC.

The rearrangement links TRBV5-5 to TRBJ2-1; tentatively, D is TRBD1 (6 bases). Germline V gene sequence: CDR1 SGHKS, CDR2 YYEKEE (reference sequence). The CDR3 loop spans 15 amino acids. Trimming took off 4 bases at V and 5 bases at J, with 16 bases between the two ends. The chain's CDR3 is CASSNGTNRHNEQFF. DNA of the CDR3: TGTGCCAGCAGCAACGGGACAAACCGCCACAATGAGCAGTTCTTC.

The gene calls are TRBV9 and TRBJ2-5; 11 bases agree with TRBD2. The ends lost 4 bases at V and 5 bases at J; junction bases unmatched: 10. Germline assignment: CDR1 SGDLS and CDR2 YYNGEE. The CDR3 is 16 residues long. For the CDR3, the DNA is TGTGCCAGCAGCCCTCGACTAGCGGGATTGCAGGAGACCCAGTACTTC. Protein: CASSPRLAGLQETQYF.